The next 25 T cell receptor beta chains were all read from a single sample in a study of tumor-infiltrating lymphocytes in primary liver carcinoma. Without any cell sorting, about 18-30 mg of bulk tissue yielded co-extracted RNA and DNA. TCR beta cDNA was made from 500 ng total RNA with a constant-region primer. Slightly modified ARM-PCR, run as three nested multiplex PCR rounds, produced the TCR beta libraries. TRBV1-TRBV30 forward primers paired with a C-beta reverse primer were used in the first two PCR rounds, which ran roughly 10 cycles each. TCRdb re-derived calls from the multiplex PCR reads in MiXCR, one entry per CDR3 protein. The repertoire holds 95,000 to 150,000 distinct CDR3 sequences, with roughly 70% as singletons. Sequencing was performed on tumor-adjacent normal liver tissue. These receptors all stem from a woman in her sixties with primary liver carcinoma and hepatitis B virus infection.

A word on this clonotype: Because the CDR3 is missing its conserved closing phenylalanine or tryptophan, this is likely a read error. The rearrangement links TRBV10-3 to TRBJ1-2, with 7 bases fitting TRBD1. The CDR3 covers 15 residues. Germline CDR1 ENHRY, CDR2 SYGVKD. The V segment lost 5 bases and the J segment 0 bases; nucleotides outside the gene matches: 6. As DNA, the CDR3 is TGTGCCATCAGTCAATACAGGGGATCTAACTATGGCTACACCCTC. Translation gives CAISQYRGSNYGYTL.

This clonotype was observed many times. The chain uses TRBV5-1 and TRBJ2-1; D gene ambiguous. The CDR3 loop spans 15 amino acids. Germline CDR1 is SGHRS and CDR2 is YFSETQ. The V and J ends lost 0 bases and 0 bases respectively, with 7 bases between them. The chain's CDR3 is CASSLGGFSYNEQFF. CDR3 DNA sequence: TGCGCCAGCAGCTTGGGCGGTTTCTCCTACAATGAGCAGTTCTTC. Filled out from reference TRBV5-1 and TRBJ2-1, the complete variable domain reads KAGVTQTPRYLIKTRGQQVTLSCSPISGHRSVSWYQQTPGQGLQFLFEYFSETQRNKGNFPGRFSGRQFSNSRSEMNVSTLELGDSALYLCASSLGGFSYNEQFFGPGTRLTVL.

In the case of this clonotype: A much larger clone differs by one base, so this may be a read error. The chain has TRBV7-9 and TRBJ2-1; no definite D call. The CDR3 spans 10 residues. Germline CDR1 SEHNR, CDR2 FQNEAQ (reference sequence). The CDR3 here is CASGTNEQSF. DNA for the CDR3: TGTGCCAGCGGTACCAATGAGCAGTCCTTC.

Turning to this clonotype: It may be a read error: a sequence one base away is much more abundant. The J gene is TRBJ2-7, the V gene TRBV5-1; D is perhaps TRBD2 (6 bases). This CDR3 has 15 amino acids. Trimming pared 3 bases from V and 6 bases from J, leaving 19 bases between. From germline, CDR1 is SGHRS and CDR2 YFSETQ. CDR3 bases: TGCGCCAGCAGCTCTCCTAGCGAGAGGGCTCGCGAGCAGTACTTC. This codes for CASSSPSERAREQYF.

This clonotype was found a few times. This chain joins TRBV5-1 and TRBJ1-1; 7 bases match TRBD1. This CDR3 is 16 amino acids long. The ends lost 1 base at V and 4 bases at J; junction bases unmatched: 10. Germline CDR1 is SGHRS and CDR2 is YFSETQ. This CDR3 is CASSLSTDRVSTEAFF. The CDR3 coding sequence is TGCGCCAGCAGCTTGTCTACTGACAGGGTATCCACTGAAGCTTTCTTT.

The chain links TRBV28 to TRBJ2-3; 10 bases fit TRBD2. After removal of 6 bases from V and 4 bases from J, the junction contained 7 bases not matched to a gene. The germline CDR1 and CDR2 sequences are MDHEN and SYDVKM. The CDR3 is made up of 15 amino acids. CDR3 sequence: CASSPAGGIADTQYF. In DNA form, the CDR3 reads TGTGCCAGCAGCCCAGCGGGAGGGATCGCAGATACGCAGTATTTT.

As concerns this clonotype: This may be a read error, as it is one base from a much larger clone. The chain is built from TRBV6-2 or TRBV6-3 and TRBJ2-1; TRBD2 matches at 10 bases. The CDR3 consists of 13 residues. V lost 4 bases to trimming and J lost 15 bases; unmatched junction nucleotides: 9. Per the germline V gene, CDR1 is MNHEY and CDR2 is SVGEGT. The CDR3 DNA sequence: TGTGCCAGCAGTTGGAAGCGGGAGGGCCTAGGGTTCTTC. Encoded protein: CASSWKREGLGFF.

As to this clonotype: No conserved phenylalanine or tryptophan is present at the end of the CDR3, so a read error is the likely explanation. The V call is TRBV10-2, the J call TRBJ2-1; 7 nucleotides match TRBD2. The CDR3 contains 14 residues. V was clipped by 4 bases and J by 4 bases; unmatched bases: 4. In germline, CDR1 is WSHSY, CDR2 SAAADI. The CDR3 region has the DNA TGCGCCAGCAGTGGCCTAGCGGTATACAATGAGCAGTTCGTC. Translation gives CASSGLAVYNEQFV.

There are many counts of this clonotype. V usage is TRBV5-6 and J usage is TRBJ2-7; TRBD2 is a possible D gene (6 bases). The CDR3 extends over 17 amino acids. The germline V gene encodes CDR1 SGHDT and CDR2 YYEEEE. Trimming pared 4 bases from V and 0 bases from J, leaving 20 bases between. CDR3 sequence: CASSRPFSREPSYEQYF. CDR3 DNA sequence: TGTGCCAGCAGCCGGCCCTTTTCCCGGGAGCCCTCCTACGAGCAGTACTTC.

For this clonotype: Given a much more abundant clone one base away, this may be a read error. This chain joins TRBV30 and TRBJ2-7, with D hard to call. Trimming left V 2 bases short and J 3 bases short, with 8 bases between. The CDR3 runs to 12 residues. In germline, CDR1 is GTSNPN, CDR2 SVGIG (reference sequence). CDR3 amino acids: CAWSWSIYEQYF. CDR3 in DNA: TGTGCCTGGAGTTGGTCGATCTACGAGCAGTACTTC. The full variable domain, with the rest looked up from reference TRBV30 and TRBJ2-7, is SQTIHQWPATLVQPVGSPLSLECTVEGTSNPNLYWYRQAAGRGLQLLFYSVGIGQISSEVPQNLSASRPQDRQFILSSKKLLLSDSGFYLCAWSWSIYEQYFGPGTRLTVT.

As for this clonotype: One end of the junction does not line up with germline, which may come from a read error. V and J are TRBV12-3 or TRBV12-4 and TRBJ2-7; the D gene is possibly TRBD2 (6 bases). This CDR3 is built from 17 residues. CDR3 loop: CASSTGTGGASDYVQYF. The CDR3 DNA reads as TGTGCCAGCAGTACCGGGACTGGGGGTGCGAGCGACTACGTGCAGTACTTC.

As to this clonotype: A read error may produce the germline difference seen at one junction end. The chain carries TRBV6-1 and TRBJ1-5, with D perhaps matching TRBD1 (5 bases). CDR3 size: 12 residues. CDR1 MNHNS and CDR2 SASEGT come from the germline V gene. This CDR3 is CTSRDGVVPQHF. The CDR3 DNA is TGTACCAGCAGGGACGGGGTGGTGCCCCAGCATTTT.

Note on this clonotype: One end of the junction does not line up with germline, which may come from a read error. CDR3 sequence reads: CASSGRDRVSYEQYF. The CDR3 DNA reads as TGTGCAAGCAGTGGGCGGGACAGGGTATCCTACGAGCAGTACTTC. V gene TRBV6-6 combines with J gene TRBJ2-7; 9 bases agree with TRBD1. This CDR3 has 15 residues. Germline CDR1 reads MNHNY; CDR2 reads SVGAGI (reference sequence).

This clonotype was seen many times. The rearrangement joins TRBV6-6 to TRBJ1-4; 7 positions agree with TRBD1. CDR3 length: 13 amino acids. Germline lookup yields CDR1 MNHNY and CDR2 SVGAGI (reference sequence). Trimming cost V 0 bases and J 13 bases; bases outside gene matches: 5. CDR3 region: CASSYSSGGPLFF. CDR3 nucleotide sequence: TGTGCCAGCAGTTACTCGTCAGGGGGACCACTGTTTTTT.

Comment on this clonotype: The missing conserved phenylalanine or tryptophan at the end of this CDR3 makes a read error likely. V is TRBV6-1 and J is TRBJ2-7; D ambiguous. This CDR3 comprises 11 residues. Germline V CDR1 and CDR2: MNHNS, SASEGT. The CDR3 DNA reads TGTGTCACCCAGAAGACCTACGAGCAGTACTTG. Residues: CVTQKTYEQYL.

This clonotype was observed once. The CDR3 carries no conserved terminal phenylalanine or tryptophan, so it likely arises from a read error. The rearrangement joins TRBV29-1 to TRBJ2-1; no clear D. Germline V lookup: CDR1 SQVTM, CDR2 ANQGSEA. The CDR3 contains 15 residues. The CDR3 region is CSVEDLAGEYIEQFL. The CDR3 DNA reads as TGCAGCGTTGAAGATTTGGCAGGTGAATACATTGAGCAGTTCCTC.

A remark on this clonotype: At one end the junction does not follow the germline gene, possibly because of a read error. The chain uses TRBV13 and TRBJ2-1; D unclear. Germline CDR1 reads PRHDT; CDR2 reads FYEKMQ (reference sequence). The CDR3 extends over 15 amino acids. The CDR3 bases are TGTGACAGCAGCTTCTACGAGACAAGAGGCAATGAGCAGTTCTTC. Amino acids: CDSSFYETRGNEQFF.

A note on this clonotype: The junction departs from germline at one end; a sequencing error may be responsible. CDR3 sequence: CASSSLRRSEQYF. CDR3 bases: TGTGCCAGTAGTTCCCTCAGACGGAGTGAGCAGTACTTC. The chain recombines TRBV6-6 with TRBJ2-7; D call uncertain. CDR1 and CDR2 (germline): MNHNY, SVGAGI (reference sequence). The CDR3 consists of 13 residues.

This clonotype has just a few counts. A much larger clone lies one base from this, so it may be a read error. The chain uses TRBV5-6 and TRBJ2-1; D perhaps matches TRBD1 (5 bases). This CDR3 contains 16 residues. The germline CDR1 and CDR2 sequences are SGHDT and YYEEEE. Trimming pared 1 base from V and 12 bases from J, leaving 23 bases between. This chain's CDR3 is CASSLTGLGFPAWQFF. CDR3 sequence (DNA): TGTGCCAGCAGCTTGACAGGCTTAGGGTTCCCGGCTTGGCAGTTCTTC.

This clonotype was detected ten times or more. The chain has TRBV5-1 and TRBJ2-5; 9 bases align to TRBD1. With 4 bases clipped from V and 5 bases from J, the junction kept 3 bases outside the gene matches. Germline CDR1 is SGHRS and CDR2 is YFSETQ. The CDR3 length is 13 residues. The CDR3 coding sequence is TGCGCCAGCAGCCGGACAGGGGATGAGACCCAGTACTTC. Its translation is CASSRTGDETQYF.

In the case of this clonotype: Germline is not matched at one junction end, which may reflect a read error. The chain carries TRBV12-3 or TRBV12-4 and TRBJ2-3; TRBD2 agrees at 9 bases. CDR3 size: 14 residues. The CDR3, as DNA: TGTGTCAGCAGTAATCAGCGGGAGGTAGATACGCAGTATTTT. Its protein is CVSSNQREVDTQYF.

The table lists this clonotype with many counts. The chain links TRBV28 to TRBJ1-5; TRBD1 might be the D (6 bases). V was shortened by 1 base and J by 7 bases, with 14 bases between the two germline ends. This CDR3 comprises 15 residues. CDR1 is MDHEN and CDR2 is SYDVKM in the germline V gene. This CDR3 is CASSLSGVLGQPQHF. The CDR3 nucleotides are TGTGCCAGCAGTTTATCAGGGGTATTGGGGCAGCCCCAGCATTTT.

The gene calls are TRBV28 and TRBJ1-3; D gene ambiguous. The CDR3 length is 13 residues. Trimming removed 5 bases from V and 0 bases from J, with 5 bases in between. The germline V gene encodes CDR1 MDHEN and CDR2 SYDVKM. CDR3 nucleotides: TGTGCCAGCAGTCTATCCTCTGGAAACACCATATATTTT. Residues: CASSLSSGNTIYF.

This clonotype was picked up many times. The chain's CDR3 is CASSPVSTDTQYF. The CDR3, as DNA: TGTGCCAGCAGTCCCGTTAGCACAGATACGCAGTATTTT. This sequence joins TRBV28 and TRBJ2-3, with no clear D. Germline values: CDR1 MDHEN, CDR2 SYDVKM. This CDR3 comprises 13 residues. V lost 5 bases and J 0 bases, leaving 6 bases between the germline ends.

This clonotype was recorded many times. The V and J genes are TRBV5-6 and TRBJ1-6; D not resolved. The germline V and J ends were trimmed by 1 base and 7 bases, with 6 bases remaining between them. The germline V gene encodes CDR1 SGHDT and CDR2 YYEEEE. CDR3 length equals 13 residues. The CDR3 DNA reads TGTGCCAGCAGCTTGTACGGGAATTCACCCCTCCACTTT. This gives the protein CASSLYGNSPLHF.